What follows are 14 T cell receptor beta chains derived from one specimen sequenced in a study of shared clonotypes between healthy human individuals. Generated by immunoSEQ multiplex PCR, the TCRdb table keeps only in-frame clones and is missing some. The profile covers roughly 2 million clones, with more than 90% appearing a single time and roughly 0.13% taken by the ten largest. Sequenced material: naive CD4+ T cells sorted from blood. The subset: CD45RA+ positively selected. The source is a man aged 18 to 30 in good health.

The CDR3 bases are TGTGCCAGCAGCTTTTCCTCGGCCAGGACTCCTCGTTCGGCTCAGTACTTC. Translating gives CASSFSSARTPRSAQYF. The V and J genes are TRBV9 and TRBJ2-5; weak D call: TRBD2 (5 bases). This CDR3 contains 17 residues. Trimming took 4 bases from V and 11 from J, leaving 30 bases between them. CDR1 is SGDLS, CDR2 YYNGEE, per germline.

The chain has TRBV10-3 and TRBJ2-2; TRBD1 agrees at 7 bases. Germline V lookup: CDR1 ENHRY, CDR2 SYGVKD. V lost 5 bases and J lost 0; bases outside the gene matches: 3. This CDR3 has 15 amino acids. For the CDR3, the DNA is TGTGCCATCAGTCATGGACAGGCGAACACCGGGGAGCTGTTTTTT. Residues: CAISHGQANTGELFF.

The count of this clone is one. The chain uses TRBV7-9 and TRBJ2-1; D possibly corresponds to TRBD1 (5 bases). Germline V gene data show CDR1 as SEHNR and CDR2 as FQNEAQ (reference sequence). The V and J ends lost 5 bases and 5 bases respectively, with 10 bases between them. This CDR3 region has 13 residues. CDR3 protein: CASSLQVNNEQFF. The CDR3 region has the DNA TGTGCCAGCAGCCTACAGGTTAACAATGAGCAGTTCTTC. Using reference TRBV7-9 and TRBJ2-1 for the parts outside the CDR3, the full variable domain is DTGVSQNPRHKITKRGQNVTFRCDPISEHNRLYWYRQTLGQGPEFLTYFQNEAQLEKSRLLSDRFSAERPKGSFSTLEIQRTEQGDSAMYLCASSLQVNNEQFFGPGTRLTVL.

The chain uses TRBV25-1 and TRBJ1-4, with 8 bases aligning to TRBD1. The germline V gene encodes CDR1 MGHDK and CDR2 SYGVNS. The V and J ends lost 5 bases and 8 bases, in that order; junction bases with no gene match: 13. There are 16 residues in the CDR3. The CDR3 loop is CASSREGQGSAEKLFF. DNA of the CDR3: TGTGCCAGCAGTCGGGAAGGACAGGGATCGGCGGAAAAACTGTTTTTT.

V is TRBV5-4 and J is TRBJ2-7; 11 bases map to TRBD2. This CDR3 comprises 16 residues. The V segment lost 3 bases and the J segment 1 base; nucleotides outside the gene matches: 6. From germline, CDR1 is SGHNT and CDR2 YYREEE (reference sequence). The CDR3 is CASSSGLAGWSYEQYF. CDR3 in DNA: TGTGCCAGCAGCTCCGGACTAGCGGGTTGGTCCTACGAGCAGTACTTC.

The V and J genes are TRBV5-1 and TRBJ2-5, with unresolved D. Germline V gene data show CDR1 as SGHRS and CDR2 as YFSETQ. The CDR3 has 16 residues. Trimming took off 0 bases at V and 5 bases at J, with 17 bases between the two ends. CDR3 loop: CASSLAVGSIAETQYF. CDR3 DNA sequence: TGCGCCAGCAGCTTGGCAGTCGGATCGATTGCGGAGACCCAGTACTTC.

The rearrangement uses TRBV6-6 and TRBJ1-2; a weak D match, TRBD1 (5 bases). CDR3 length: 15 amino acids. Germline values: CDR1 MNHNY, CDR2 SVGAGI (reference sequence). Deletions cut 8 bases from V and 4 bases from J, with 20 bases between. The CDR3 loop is CASAGGSGIVYGYTF. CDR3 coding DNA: TGTGCCAGCGCTGGGGGATCGGGGATTGTCTATGGCTACACCTTC.

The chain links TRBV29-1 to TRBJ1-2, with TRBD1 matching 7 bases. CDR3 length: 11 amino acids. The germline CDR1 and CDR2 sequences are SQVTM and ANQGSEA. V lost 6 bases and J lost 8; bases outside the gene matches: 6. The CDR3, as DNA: TGCAGCGTCACAGGGGTTGACGGCTACACCTTC. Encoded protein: CSVTGVDGYTF.

CDR3 in DNA: TGTGCCTTCAGCCCCGCAGGGCGAGGAGAGACCCAGTACTTC. The encoded protein is CAFSPAGRGETQYF. This sequence joins TRBV30 and TRBJ2-5, with D maybe TRBD1 (5 bases). Germline CDR1 reads GTSNPN; CDR2 reads SVGIG (reference sequence). There are 14 residues in the CDR3. The ends were cut back, 7 bases at V and 4 bases at J, with 19 bases in the middle.

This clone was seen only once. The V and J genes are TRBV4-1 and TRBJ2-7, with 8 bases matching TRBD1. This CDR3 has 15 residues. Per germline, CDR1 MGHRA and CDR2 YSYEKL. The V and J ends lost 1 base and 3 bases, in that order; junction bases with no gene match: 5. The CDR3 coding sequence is TGCGCCAGCAGCCAAGGCGGACAGGGTGTCTACGAGCAGTACTTC. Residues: CASSQGGQGVYEQYF.

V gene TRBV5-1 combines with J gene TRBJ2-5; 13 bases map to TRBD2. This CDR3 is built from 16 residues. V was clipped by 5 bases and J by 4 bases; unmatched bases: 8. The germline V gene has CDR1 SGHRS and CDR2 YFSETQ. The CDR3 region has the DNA TGCGCCAGCAGTCGTACTAGCGGGGGGGCCTCAGAGACCCAGTACTTC. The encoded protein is CASSRTSGGASETQYF.

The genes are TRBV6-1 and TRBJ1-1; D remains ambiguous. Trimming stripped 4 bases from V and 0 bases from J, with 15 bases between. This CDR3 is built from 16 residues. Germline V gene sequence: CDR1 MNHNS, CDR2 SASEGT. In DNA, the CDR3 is TGTGCCAGCAGTGGGTCCCAGCCAAGCATGAACACTGAAGCTTTCTTT. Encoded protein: CASSGSQPSMNTEAFF.

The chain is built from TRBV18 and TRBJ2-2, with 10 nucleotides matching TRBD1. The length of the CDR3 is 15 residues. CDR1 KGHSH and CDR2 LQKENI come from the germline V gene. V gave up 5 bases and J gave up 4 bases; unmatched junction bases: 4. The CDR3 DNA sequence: TGTGCCAGCTCATCCAGGACAGGGGGCACCGGGGAGCTGTTTTTT. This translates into CASSSRTGGTGELFF.

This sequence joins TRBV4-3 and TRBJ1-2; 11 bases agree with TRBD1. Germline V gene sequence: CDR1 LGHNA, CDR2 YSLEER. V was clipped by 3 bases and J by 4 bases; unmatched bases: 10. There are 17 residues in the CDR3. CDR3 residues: CASSQTQGTGGLYGYTF. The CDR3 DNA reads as TGCGCCAGCAGCCAGACGCAGGGGACAGGGGGTCTCTATGGCTACACCTTC.